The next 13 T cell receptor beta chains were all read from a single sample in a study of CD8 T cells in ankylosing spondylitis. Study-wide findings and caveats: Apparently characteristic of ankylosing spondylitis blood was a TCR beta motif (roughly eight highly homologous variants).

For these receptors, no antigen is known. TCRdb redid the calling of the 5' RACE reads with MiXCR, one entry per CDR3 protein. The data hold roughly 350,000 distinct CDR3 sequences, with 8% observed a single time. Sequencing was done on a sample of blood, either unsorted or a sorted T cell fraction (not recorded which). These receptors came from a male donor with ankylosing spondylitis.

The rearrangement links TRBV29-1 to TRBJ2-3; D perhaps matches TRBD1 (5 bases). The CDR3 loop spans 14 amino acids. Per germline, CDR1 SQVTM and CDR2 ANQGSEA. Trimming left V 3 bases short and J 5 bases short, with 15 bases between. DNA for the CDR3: TGCAGCGTTGAGAAGGGGCAGGGCGTAGATACGCAGTATTTT. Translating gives CSVEKGQGVDTQYF.

The CDR3 region is CASSMGGASPSTDTQYF. The CDR3 DNA sequence: TGTGCCAGCAGTATGGGGGGGGCTAGCCCAAGCACAGATACGCAGTATTTT. The chain links TRBV7-3 to TRBJ2-3; D may be TRBD2 (7 bases). The CDR3 loop spans 17 amino acids. The germline V gene encodes CDR1 SGHTA and CDR2 FQGTGA. Deletions cut 6 bases from V and 0 bases from J, with 19 bases between.

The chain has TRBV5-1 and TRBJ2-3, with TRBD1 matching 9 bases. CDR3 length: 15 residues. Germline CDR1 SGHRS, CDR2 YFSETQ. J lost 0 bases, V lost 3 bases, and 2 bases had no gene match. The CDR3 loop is CASSYDRGSTDTQYF. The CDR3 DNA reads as TGCGCCAGCAGCTATGACAGGGGGAGCACAGATACGCAGTATTTT.

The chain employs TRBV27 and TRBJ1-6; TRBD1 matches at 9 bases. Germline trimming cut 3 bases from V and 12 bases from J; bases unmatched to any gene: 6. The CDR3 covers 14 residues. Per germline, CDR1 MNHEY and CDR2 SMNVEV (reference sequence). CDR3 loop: CASSFRDREKPLHF. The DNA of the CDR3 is TGTGCCAGCAGTTTCCGGGACAGGGAGAAACCCCTCCACTTT.

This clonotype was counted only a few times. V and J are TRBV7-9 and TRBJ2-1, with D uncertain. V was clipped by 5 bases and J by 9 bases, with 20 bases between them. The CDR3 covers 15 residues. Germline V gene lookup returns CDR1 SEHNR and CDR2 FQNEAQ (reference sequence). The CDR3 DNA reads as TGTGCCAGCAGCCCCGACGGTCCGGACCTTGCTGAGCAGTTCTTC. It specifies CASSPDGPDLAEQFF.

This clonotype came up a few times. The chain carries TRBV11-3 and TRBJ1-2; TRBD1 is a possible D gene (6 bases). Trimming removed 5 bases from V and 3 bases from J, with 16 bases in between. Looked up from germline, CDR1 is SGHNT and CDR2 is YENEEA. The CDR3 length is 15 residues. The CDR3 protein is CASSPRGGLDYGYTF. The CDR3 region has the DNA TGTGCCAGCAGCCCGAGGGGGGGGCTAGACTATGGCTACACCTTC.

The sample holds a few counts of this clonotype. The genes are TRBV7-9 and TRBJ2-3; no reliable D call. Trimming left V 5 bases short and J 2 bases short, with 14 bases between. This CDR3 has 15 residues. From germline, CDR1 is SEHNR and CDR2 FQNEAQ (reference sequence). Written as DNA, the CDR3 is TGTGCCAGCAGCCCATCCATCACGCACACAGATACGCAGTATTTT. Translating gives CASSPSITHTDTQYF. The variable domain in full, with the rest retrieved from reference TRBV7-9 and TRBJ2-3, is DTGVSQNPRHKITKRGQNVTFRCDPISEHNRLYWYRQTLGQGPEFLTYFQNEAQLEKSRLLSDRFSAERPKGSFSTLEIQRTEQGDSAMYLCASSPSITHTDTQYFGPGTRLTVL.

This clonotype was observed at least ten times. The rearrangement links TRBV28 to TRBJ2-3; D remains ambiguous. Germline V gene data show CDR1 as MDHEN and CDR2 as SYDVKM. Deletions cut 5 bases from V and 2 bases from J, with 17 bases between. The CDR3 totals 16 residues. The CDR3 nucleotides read TGTGCCAGCAGTGTGGGGAACCAGGAGCTCACAGATACGCAGTATTTT. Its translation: CASSVGNQELTDTQYF.

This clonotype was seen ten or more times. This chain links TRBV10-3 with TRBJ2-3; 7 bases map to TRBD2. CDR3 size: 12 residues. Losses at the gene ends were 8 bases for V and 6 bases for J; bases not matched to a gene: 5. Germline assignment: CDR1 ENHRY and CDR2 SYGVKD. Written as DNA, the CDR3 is TGTGCCATCGGACTAGACTCCGATACGCAGTATTTT. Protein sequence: CAIGLDSDTQYF.

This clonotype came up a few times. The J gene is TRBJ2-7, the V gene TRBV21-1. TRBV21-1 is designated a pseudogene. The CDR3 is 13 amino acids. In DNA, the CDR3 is TGTGCCAGCAGCAAAGGGGTCAACTACGAGCAGTACTTC. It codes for CASSKGVNYEQYF.

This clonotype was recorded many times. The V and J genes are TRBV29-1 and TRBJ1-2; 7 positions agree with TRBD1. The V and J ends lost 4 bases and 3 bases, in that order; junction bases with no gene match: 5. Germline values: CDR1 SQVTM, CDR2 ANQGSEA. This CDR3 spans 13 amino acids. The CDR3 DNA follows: TGCAGCGTTGTAGGGGGCCTTGACTATGGCTACACCTTC. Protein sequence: CSVVGGLDYGYTF.

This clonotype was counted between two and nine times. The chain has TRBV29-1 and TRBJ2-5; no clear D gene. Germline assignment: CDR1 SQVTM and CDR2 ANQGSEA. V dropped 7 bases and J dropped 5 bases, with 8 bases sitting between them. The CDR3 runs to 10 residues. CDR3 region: CSGARETQYF. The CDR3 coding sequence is TGCAGCGGGGCCCGGGAGACCCAGTACTTC.

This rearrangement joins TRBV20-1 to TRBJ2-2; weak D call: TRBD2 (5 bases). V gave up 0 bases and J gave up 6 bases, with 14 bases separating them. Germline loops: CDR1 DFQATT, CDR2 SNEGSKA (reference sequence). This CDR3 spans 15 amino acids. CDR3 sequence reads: CSARDPRTAPGELFF. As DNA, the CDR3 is TGCAGTGCTAGAGATCCGAGGACTGCACCCGGGGAGCTGTTTTTT.